The rows below give T cell receptor beta chains drawn from one sample of a study of blood T cell repertoires in COVID-19. Here immunoSEQ multiplex PCR was the method, and the copy in TCRdb shows in-frame clones only, minus some. The sample carries about 110,000 clones, around four fifths recorded once. Material for sequencing was peripheral blood. Source of these receptors: a woman between 65 and 79 years old with acute or convalescent COVID-19. Each CDR3 is given with its conserved first and last residue. The D gene is left open where the match is weak.

d_gene | j_gene | v_gene | CDR3aa
- | TRBJ1-3 | TRBV5-6 | CASSLAQGYSGNTIYF
TRBD2 | TRBJ2-4 | TRBV4-1 | CASSQAGGSKNIQYF
- | TRBJ2-1 | TRBV12-3/TRBV12-4 | CASSLLGHNEQFF
TRBD2 | TRBJ2-1 | TRBV10-1 | CASSAYGTSRNNEQFF
- | TRBJ1-2 | TRBV7-9 | CASSSNAGDYGYTF
- | TRBJ1-6 | TRBV5-8 | CASRRGMNSPLHF
- | TRBJ1-1 | TRBV5-1 | CASSLQGSTLDTEAFF
TRBD1 | TRBJ1-2 | TRBV15 | CATSRDRGNYGYTF
- | TRBJ2-7 | TRBV28 | CASSPSSYEQYF
TRBD2 | TRBJ2-7 | TRBV4-1 | CASSQGPTSGRKTYEQYF
TRBD2 | TRBJ2-1 | TRBV5-1 | CASSLGTSGGLEQFF
- | TRBJ2-7 | TRBV19 | CASRTRNYEQYF
- | TRBJ2-5 | TRBV27 | CASRLEYQETQYF
TRBD1 | TRBJ1-5 | TRBV5-3 | CARSLAVPGQGGDQPQHF
- | TRBJ1-6 | TRBV9 | CASSARQANNSPLHF
- | TRBJ1-3 | TRBV7-2 | CASSLDSASGNTIYF
TRBD2 | TRBJ2-2 | TRBV18 | CASSPAGGFGTGELFF
- | TRBJ1-3 | TRBV19 | CASSMRGGGNTIYF
- | TRBJ1-1 | TRBV28 | CASSLSGSNTEAFF
- | TRBJ1-4 | TRBV5-1 | CASSLSGVDSEKLFF